This TCR beta chain was retrieved from a study of shared clonotypes between healthy human individuals. Selected positively for CCR7 and CD45RO-negative, naive CD8 cells excluded terminally differentiated effector memory CD45RA+ cells. CDR3 length equals 16 residues. The V gene lost 4 bases and the J gene lost 8 bases, with 21 bases spanning the gap. In germline, CDR1 is MNHEY, CDR2 SVGAGI. The protocol was immunoSEQ multiplex PCR, while the TCRdb copy is restricted to in-frame clones and leaves out a portion. This sample carries around 560,000 clones, roughly 95% of them seen once, and the ten largest clones take over 0.095%. In this sample, this clone turned up once.

The chain employs TRBV6-5 and TRBJ2-1, with D perhaps TRBD2 (6 bases). The material sequenced was naive CD8+ T cells sorted from blood. The sequence was obtained from a woman under 40 in good health. The CDR3 DNA sequence: TGTGCCAGCAGTTTGGAGGGTTACGGGAGTAATGATGAGCAGTTCTTC. This sequence encodes CASSLEGYGSNDEQFF.